These T cell receptor beta chains were read from a single sample in a study of identical twins. TCRdb independently ran MiXCR on the 5' RACE reads; one entry per CDR3 protein. The profile shows 400,000 to 500,000 distinct CDR3 sequences, 14% of them singletons. These same records also appear under a second study, on yellow fever vaccine responses in identical twins.

The sample taken for sequencing was CD4+ T cells sorted from blood. The origin of the receptors is a woman aged 18 to 35 in good health. CDR3s include the opening cysteine and the closing phenylalanine or tryptophan. The D gene is left open where the match is weak. Expanded clones get a size class; other rows say once, few or many, or leave the size out.

j_call d_call clone_size v_call cdr3_nt cdr3_aa
TRBJ1-5 - - TRBV30 TGTGCCTGGAGTGGCCGAGGTCCGAACTACAATCAGCCCCAGCATTTT CAWSGRGPNYNQPQHF
TRBJ2-2 TRBD1 - TRBV29-1 TGCAGCGTTCAACAGGGGACCGGGGAGCTGTTTTTT CSVQQGTGELFF
TRBJ1-2 - many TRBV29-1 TGCAGCGTTGAGGGTCCGGACAGCTCCTATGGCTACACCTTC CSVEGPDSSYGYTF
TRBJ2-2 - few TRBV5-6 TGTGCCAGCAGCTTCTTAGGGCGGATGGGGGAGCTGTTTTTT CASSFLGRMGELFF
TRBJ2-1 - - TRBV5-6 TGTGCCAGCAGCGCGTGGGATGAGCAGTTCTTC CASSAWDEQFF
TRBJ2-1 TRBD2 few TRBV20-1 TGCAGTGCGACGATGGCGGGAGTTCCCTACAATGAGCAGTTCTTC CSATMAGVPYNEQFF
TRBJ2-7 TRBD1 few TRBV19 TGTGCCAGTAGTACAGTCCCGGGACAGGAGCAGTACTTC CASSTVPGQEQYF
TRBJ2-7 - few TRBV29-1 TGCAGCGTACCCCAGGCTGCAAACAGCTACGAGCAGTACTTC CSVPQAANSYEQYF
TRBJ2-5 - - TRBV14 TGTGCCAGCAGCGCCCTCTCGGCTAGAACCTCACGGGAGACCCAGTACTTC CASSALSARTSRETQYF
TRBJ1-1 - - TRBV14 TGTGCCAGCAGCCAAAAGGTGTGGGGCCCGATTGCTTTCTTT CASSQKVWGPIAFF
TRBJ2-7 TRBD1 - TRBV11-2 TGTGCCAGCAGCCGATGGACCTTACAGGGGGTCTCCTACGAGCAGTACTTC CASSRWTLQGVSYEQYF
TRBJ2-2 TRBD1 - TRBV6-2/TRBV6-3 TGTGCCAGCAGTTACTCTCAGGGGGCGCCCACCGGGGAGCTGTTTTTT CASSYSQGAPTGELFF
TRBJ2-2 - - TRBV30 TGTGCCTGGAACGTAGCCTCCCGGGAGCTGTTTTTT CAWNVASRELFF
TRBJ2-1 TRBD1 few TRBV6-2/TRBV6-3 TGTGCCAGCAGCTACTACAAAACAGGGGATCAGTTCTTC CASSYYKTGDQFF
TRBJ2-1 - few TRBV12-3/TRBV12-4 TGTGCCAGCATCCTCAAAGAGGGGCGTGATGAGCAGTTCTTC CASILKEGRDEQFF
TRBJ2-3 TRBD1 - TRBV2 TGTGCCAGCAGTGCCTTGCACGTGGGACAGGGGGCCGTAGATACGCAGTATTTT CASSALHVGQGAVDTQYF
TRBJ2-4 - - TRBV6-2/TRBV6-3 TGTGCCAGCATCAGAGATGGGAGTAAGATGTCCCTTCAGTACTTC CASIRDGSKMSLQYF
TRBJ2-7 TRBD1 - TRBV6-1 TGTGCCAGCAGGTTTTTGGGACAGGGTCAATCCTACGAGCAGTACTTC CASRFLGQGQSYEQYF
TRBJ2-3 - few TRBV5-6 TGTGCCAGCAGCTACTCCGGACGCGGGTTCCAGTATTTT CASSYSGRGFQYF
TRBJ2-1 - few TRBV7-2 TGTGCCAGCAGCCCACCTAATACCCCATGGGGTAAGTTCTTC CASSPPNTPWGKFF
TRBJ2-1 - few TRBV5-6 TGTGCCAGCAGCGGGGGCGGACGCAATGAGCAGTTCTTC CASSGGGRNEQFF
TRBJ2-2 TRBD2 - TRBV10-1 TGCGCCAGCAGCCCAATCCGAGAGCGGGAGGACACCGGGGAGCTGTTTTTT CASSPIREREDTGELFF
TRBJ1-1 - - TRBV7-2 TGTGCCAGCAGCTCGAAGGGGTCCCTGACCACTGAAGCTTTCTTT CASSSKGSLTTEAFF
TRBJ2-1 - - TRBV11-3 TGTGCCAGCAGCTTAGGAGCCGGAGTAGTCCCCAATGAGCAGTTCTTC CASSLGAGVVPNEQFF
TRBJ1-5 - - TRBV15 TGTGCCACCAGCAGAGGATCGAACCCCAATCAGCCCCAGCATTTT CATSRGSNPNQPQHF
TRBJ2-2 - many TRBV28 TGTGCCAGCAGTCCCGGGGGCGGTTACACCGGGGAGCTGTTTTTT CASSPGGGYTGELFF
TRBJ2-5 - few TRBV7-2 TGTGCCAGCAGCTTATATATCCGGGAGACCCAGTACTTC CASSLYIRETQYF
TRBJ2-7 - - TRBV10-3 TGTGCCATCAGACAGGCGTCGGACTACGAGCAGTACTTC CAIRQASDYEQYF
TRBJ2-1 TRBD2 many TRBV4-1 TGCGCCAGCAGCCAGGGACTAGCCCCGTCAACTAAGCAGTTCTTC CASSQGLAPSTKQFF
TRBJ2-1 TRBD2 many TRBV6-5 TGTGCCAGCATTACCCACCCCCGATTCGGGACTAGCGGGGAAAATGAGCAGTTCTTC CASITHPRFGTSGENEQFF
TRBJ2-3 TRBD2 many TRBV7-9 TGTGCCAGCAGCTATCGTAGCGGGAGCACAGATACGCAGTATTTT CASSYRSGSTDTQYF
TRBJ2-3 - - TRBV5-1 TGCGCCAGCAGCTCCGAGTTAAGCCCCACAGATACGCAGTATTTT CASSSELSPTDTQYF